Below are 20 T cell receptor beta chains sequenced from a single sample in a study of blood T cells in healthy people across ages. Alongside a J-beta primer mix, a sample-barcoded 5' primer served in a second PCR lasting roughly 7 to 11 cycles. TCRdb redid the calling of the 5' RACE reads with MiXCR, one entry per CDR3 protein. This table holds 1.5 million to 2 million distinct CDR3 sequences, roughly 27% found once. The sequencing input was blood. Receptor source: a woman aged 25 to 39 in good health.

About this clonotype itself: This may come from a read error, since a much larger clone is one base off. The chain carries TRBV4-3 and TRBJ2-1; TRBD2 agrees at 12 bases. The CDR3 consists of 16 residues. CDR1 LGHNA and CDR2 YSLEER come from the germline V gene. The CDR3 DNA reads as TGCGCCAGCGGCCAAGGCCGGACTAGCGGGACACGGGAGCAGTTCTTC. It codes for CASGQGRTSGTREQFF.

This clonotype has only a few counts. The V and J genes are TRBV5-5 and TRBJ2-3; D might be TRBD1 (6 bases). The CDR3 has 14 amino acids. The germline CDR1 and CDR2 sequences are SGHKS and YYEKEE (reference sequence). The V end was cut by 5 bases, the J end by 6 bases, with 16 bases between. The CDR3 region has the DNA TGTGCCAGCAGTCGAGGACAGAACACTGATACGCAGTATTTT. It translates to CASSRGQNTDTQYF.

The CDR3 protein is CATSIGWTEAFF. CDR3 bases: TGTGCCACCAGCATAGGTTGGACTGAAGCTTTCTTT. This chain uses TRBV15 with TRBJ1-1; D gene unclear. The V gene's germline CDR1 is LNHNV and CDR2 YYDKDF (reference sequence). The CDR3 is made up of 12 amino acids. Trimming cost V 4 bases and J 5 bases, with 8 bases left between them.

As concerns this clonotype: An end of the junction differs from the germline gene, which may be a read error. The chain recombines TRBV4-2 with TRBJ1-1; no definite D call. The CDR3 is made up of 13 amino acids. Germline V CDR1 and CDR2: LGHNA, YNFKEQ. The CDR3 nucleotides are TGTGCCAGCAGCCAAGATAGAGGGAGTGGAGCTTTTTTT. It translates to CASSQDRGSGAFF.

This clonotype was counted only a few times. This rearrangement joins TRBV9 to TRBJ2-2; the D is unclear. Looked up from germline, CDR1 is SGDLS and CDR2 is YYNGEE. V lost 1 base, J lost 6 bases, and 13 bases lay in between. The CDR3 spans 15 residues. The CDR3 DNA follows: TGTGCCAGCAGCGTATCGGTGGGCAGCGCCGGGGAGCTGTTTTTT. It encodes CASSVSVGSAGELFF.

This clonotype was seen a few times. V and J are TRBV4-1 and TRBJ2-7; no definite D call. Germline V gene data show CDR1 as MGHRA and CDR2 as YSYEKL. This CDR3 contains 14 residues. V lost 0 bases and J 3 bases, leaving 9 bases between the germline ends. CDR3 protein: CASSQDAQIYEQYF. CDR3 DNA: TGCGCCAGCAGCCAAGATGCGCAAATCTACGAGCAGTACTTC.

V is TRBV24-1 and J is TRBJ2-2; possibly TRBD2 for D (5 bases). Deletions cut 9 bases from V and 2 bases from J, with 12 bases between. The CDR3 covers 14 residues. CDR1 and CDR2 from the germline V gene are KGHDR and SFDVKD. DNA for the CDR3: TGTGCCACCGAATCGGGATTTAACACCGGGGAGCTGTTTTTT. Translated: CATESGFNTGELFF.

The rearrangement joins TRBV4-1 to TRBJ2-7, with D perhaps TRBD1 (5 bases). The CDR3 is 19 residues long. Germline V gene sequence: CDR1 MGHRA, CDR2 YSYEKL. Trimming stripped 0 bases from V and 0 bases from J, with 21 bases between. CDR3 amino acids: CASSQEDTQRTGSSYEQYF. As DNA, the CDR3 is TGCGCCAGCAGCCAAGAGGACACCCAGCGCACAGGCAGCTCCTACGAGCAGTACTTC.

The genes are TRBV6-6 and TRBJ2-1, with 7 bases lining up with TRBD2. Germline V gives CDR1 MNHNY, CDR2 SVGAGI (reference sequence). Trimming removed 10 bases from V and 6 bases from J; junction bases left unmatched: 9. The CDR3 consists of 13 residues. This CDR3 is CATQREGPNEQFF. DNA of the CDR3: TGTGCCACCCAGCGGGAAGGGCCCAATGAGCAGTTCTTC.

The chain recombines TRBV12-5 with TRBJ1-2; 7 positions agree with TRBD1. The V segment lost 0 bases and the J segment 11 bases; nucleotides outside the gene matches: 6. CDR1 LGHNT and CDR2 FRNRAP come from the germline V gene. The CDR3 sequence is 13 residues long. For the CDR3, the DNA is TGTGCTAGTGGTTTGGTACCTTCAGGGGGATACACCTTC. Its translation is CASGLVPSGGYTF.

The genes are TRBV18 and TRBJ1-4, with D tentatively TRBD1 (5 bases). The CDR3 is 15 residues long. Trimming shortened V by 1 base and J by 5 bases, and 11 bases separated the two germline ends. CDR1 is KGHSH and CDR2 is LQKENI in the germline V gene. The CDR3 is CASSPRTPGNEKLFF. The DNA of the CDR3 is TGTGCCAGCTCACCACGGACACCGGGGAATGAAAAACTGTTTTTT.

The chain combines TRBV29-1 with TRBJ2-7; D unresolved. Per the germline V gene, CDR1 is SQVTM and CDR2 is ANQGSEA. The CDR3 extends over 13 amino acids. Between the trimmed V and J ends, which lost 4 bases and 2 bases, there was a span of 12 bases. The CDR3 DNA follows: TGCAGCGTTGCAGCAGGTTACCCCTACGAGCAGTACTTC. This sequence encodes CSVAAGYPYEQYF.

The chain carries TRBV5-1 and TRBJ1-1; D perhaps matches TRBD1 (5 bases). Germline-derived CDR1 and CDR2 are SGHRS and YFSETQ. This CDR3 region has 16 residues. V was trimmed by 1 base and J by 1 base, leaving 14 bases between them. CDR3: CASSLRATDPNTEAFF. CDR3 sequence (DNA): TGCGCCAGCAGCTTGCGGGCGACAGACCCGAACACTGAAGCTTTCTTT.

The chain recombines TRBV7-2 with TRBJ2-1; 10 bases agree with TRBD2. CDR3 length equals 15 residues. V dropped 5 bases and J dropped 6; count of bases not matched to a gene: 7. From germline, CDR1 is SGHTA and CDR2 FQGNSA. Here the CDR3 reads CASSQWTSGGNEQFF. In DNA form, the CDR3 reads TGTGCCAGCAGCCAATGGACTAGCGGTGGCAATGAGCAGTTCTTC.

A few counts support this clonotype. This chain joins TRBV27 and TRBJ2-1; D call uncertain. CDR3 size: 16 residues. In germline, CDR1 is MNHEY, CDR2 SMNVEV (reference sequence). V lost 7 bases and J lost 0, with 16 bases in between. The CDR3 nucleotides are TGTGCCAGCAAATCTCTTTTGTCGGGCTCCTACAATGAGCAGTTCTTC. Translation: CASKSLLSGSYNEQFF.

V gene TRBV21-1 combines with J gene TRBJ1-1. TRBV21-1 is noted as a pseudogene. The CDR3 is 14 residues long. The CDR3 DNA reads TGTGCCAGCAGCAAAGTGTGGGGAGGAACTGAAGCTTTCTTT. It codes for CASSKVWGGTEAFF.

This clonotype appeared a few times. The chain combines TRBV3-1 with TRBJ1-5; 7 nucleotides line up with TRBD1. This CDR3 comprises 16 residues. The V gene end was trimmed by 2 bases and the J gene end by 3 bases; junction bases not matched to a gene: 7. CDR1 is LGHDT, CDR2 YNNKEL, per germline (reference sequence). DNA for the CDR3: TGTGCCAGCAGCCAAACCCCGGGACAGATCAATCAGCCCCAGCATTTT. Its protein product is CASSQTPGQINQPQHF.

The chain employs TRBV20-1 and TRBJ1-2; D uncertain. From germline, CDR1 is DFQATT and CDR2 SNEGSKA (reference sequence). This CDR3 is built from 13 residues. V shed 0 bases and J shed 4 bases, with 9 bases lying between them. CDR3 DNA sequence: TGCAGTGCTAGAGATTCCCTGCCCTATGGCTACACCTTC. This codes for CSARDSLPYGYTF.

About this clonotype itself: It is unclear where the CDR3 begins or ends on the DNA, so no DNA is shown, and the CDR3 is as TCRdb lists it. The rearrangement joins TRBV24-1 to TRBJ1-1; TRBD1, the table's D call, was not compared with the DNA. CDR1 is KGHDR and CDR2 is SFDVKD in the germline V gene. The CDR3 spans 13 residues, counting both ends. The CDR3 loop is CATSDNFRGRAFF.

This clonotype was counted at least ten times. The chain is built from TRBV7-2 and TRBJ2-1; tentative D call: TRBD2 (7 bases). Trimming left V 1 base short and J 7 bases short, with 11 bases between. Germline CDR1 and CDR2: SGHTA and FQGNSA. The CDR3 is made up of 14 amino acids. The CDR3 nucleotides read TGTGCCAGCAGCTTAGGCGGGGGCCCAAATGAGCAGTTCTTC. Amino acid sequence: CASSLGGGPNEQFF. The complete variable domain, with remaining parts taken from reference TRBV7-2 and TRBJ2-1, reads GAGVSQSPSNKVTEKGKDVELRCDPISGHTALYWYRQSLGQGLEFLIYFQGNSAPDKSGLPSDRFSAERTGGSVSTLTIQRTQQEDSAVYLCASSLGGGPNEQFFGPGTRLTVL.